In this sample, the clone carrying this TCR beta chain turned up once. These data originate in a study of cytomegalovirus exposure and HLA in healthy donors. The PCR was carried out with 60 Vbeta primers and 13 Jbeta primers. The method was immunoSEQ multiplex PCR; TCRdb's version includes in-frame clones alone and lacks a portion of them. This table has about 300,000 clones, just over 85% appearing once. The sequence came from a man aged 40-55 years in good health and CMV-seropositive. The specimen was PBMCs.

The CDR3 protein is CASSLGRAGTEAFF. CDR3 nucleotide sequence: TGTGCCAGCAGCTTAGGCAGGGCTGGCACTGAAGCTTTCTTT. The rearrangement joins TRBV7-9 to TRBJ1-1; D possibly corresponds to TRBD1 (5 bases). CDR3 size: 14 residues. Trimming left V 1 base short and J 4 bases short, with 10 bases between. CDR1 is SEHNR and CDR2 is FQNEAQ in the germline V gene (reference sequence).